This TCR beta chain was obtained from a study of CD8+ T cells in alopecia areata. Extracted RNA was reverse transcribed, and the resulting cDNA served as sequencing template. Some clones are missing from TCRdb's copy, which holds only in-frame ones; the method was immunoSEQ multiplex PCR. The sample contains 25,000 or so clones, approximately 52% of which appear only once. In alopecia areata patients, both lesional scalp punch biopsies and peripheral blood were collected. The sequence came from a human donor with alopecia areata. Sequencing used NKG2D-high CD8+ T cells sorted from blood.

Here the CDR3 DNA reads TGCGCCAGCAGCCAAGGCCCAAGGAACACCGGGGAGCTGTTTTTT. Protein product: CASSQGPRNTGELFF. The chain carries TRBV4-1 and TRBJ2-2; the D is unclear. CDR1 MGHRA and CDR2 YSYEKL come from the germline V gene. V shed 1 base and J shed 1 base, with 7 bases lying between them. The CDR3 totals 15 residues.